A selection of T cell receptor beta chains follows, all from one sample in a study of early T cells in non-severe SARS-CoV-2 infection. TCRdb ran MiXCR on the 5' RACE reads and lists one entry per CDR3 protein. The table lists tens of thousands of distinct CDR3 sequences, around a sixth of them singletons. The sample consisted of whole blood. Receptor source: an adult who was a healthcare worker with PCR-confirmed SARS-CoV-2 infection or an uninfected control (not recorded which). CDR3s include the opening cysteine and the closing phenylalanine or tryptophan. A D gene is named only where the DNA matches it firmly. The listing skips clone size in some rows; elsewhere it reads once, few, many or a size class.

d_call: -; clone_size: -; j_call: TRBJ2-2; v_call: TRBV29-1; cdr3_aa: CSVEGPLNTGELFF; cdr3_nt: TGCAGCGTTGAGGGGCCTCTTAACACCGGGGAGCTGTTTTTT
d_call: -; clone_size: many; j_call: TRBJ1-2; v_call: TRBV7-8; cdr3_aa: CASSLVKGHGYTF; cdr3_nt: TGTGCCAGCAGCTTAGTAAAGGGACATGGCTACACCTTC
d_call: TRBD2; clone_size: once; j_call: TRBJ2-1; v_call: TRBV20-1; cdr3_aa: CSASPATSGRTEQFF; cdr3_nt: TGCAGTGCTAGCCCGGCGACTAGCGGGAGGACAGAGCAGTTCTTC
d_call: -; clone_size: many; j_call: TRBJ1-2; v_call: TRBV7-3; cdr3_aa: CASSSTGSNYGYTF; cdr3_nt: TGTGCCAGCAGCTCGACGGGGAGTAACTATGGCTACACCTTC
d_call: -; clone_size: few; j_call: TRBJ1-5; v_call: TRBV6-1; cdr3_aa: CASKAGANQPQHF; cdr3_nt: TGTGCCAGCAAGGCGGGGGCGAATCAGCCCCAGCATTTT
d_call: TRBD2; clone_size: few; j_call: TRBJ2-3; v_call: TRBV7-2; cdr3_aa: CASSLAGTSGRGRDTQYF; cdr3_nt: TGTGCCAGCAGCTTAGCAGGGACTAGCGGGAGGGGACGAGATACGCAGTATTTT
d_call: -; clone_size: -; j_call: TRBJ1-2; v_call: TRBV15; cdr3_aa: CATSRSPGDPTTNYGYTF; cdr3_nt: TGTGCCACCAGCAGATCCCCAGGAGATCCGACCACTAACTATGGCTACACCTTC
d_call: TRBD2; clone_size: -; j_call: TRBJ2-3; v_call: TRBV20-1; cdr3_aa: CSARPTSGFLGQNF; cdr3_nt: TGCAGTGCTAGACCGACTAGCGGGTTTCTCGGGCAGAATTTT
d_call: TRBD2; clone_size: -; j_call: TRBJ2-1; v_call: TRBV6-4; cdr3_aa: CASSDTGGDYNEQFF; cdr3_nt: TGTGCCAGCAGTGACACGGGAGGGGACTACAATGAGCAGTTCTTC
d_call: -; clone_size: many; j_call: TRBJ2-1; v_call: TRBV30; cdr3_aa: CAWDGSKIYNEQFF; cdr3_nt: TGTGCCTGGGACGGCTCTAAAATCTACAATGAGCAGTTCTTC
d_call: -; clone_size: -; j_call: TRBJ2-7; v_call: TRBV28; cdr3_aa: CASSAPGSSRMYEQYF; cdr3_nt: TGTGCCAGCAGTGCGCCGGGGTCCTCTCGGATGTACGAGCAGTACTTC
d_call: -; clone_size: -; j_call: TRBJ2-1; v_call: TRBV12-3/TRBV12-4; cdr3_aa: CASSLQAYNEQFF; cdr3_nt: TGTGCCAGCAGTTTACAGGCCTACAATGAGCAGTTCTTC
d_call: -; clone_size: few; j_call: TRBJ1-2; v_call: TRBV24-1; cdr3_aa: CATSDLPSGGYTF; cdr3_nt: TGTGCCACCAGTGATTTGCCCAGTGGTGGCTACACCTTC
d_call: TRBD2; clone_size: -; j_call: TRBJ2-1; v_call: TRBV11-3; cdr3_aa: CASSENSGRGNEQFF; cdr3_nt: TGTGCCAGCAGCGAAAATAGCGGGAGAGGAAATGAGCAGTTCTTC
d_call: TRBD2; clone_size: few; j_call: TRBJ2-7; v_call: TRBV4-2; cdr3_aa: CASSHGTSEQYF; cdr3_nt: TGTGCCAGCAGCCACGGGACTAGCGAGCAGTACTTC
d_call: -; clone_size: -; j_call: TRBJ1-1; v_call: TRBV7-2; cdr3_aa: CASSPAGGPTEAFF; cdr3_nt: TGTGCCAGCAGCCCGGCCGGAGGACCCACTGAAGCTTTCTTT
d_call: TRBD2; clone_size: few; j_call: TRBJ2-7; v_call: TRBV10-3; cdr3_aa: CAISDLAGPYEQYF; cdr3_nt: TGTGCCATCAGTGATCTAGCGGGGCCCTACGAGCAGTACTTC
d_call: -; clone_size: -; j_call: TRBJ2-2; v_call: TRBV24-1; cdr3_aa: CATSDPAGEVGELFF; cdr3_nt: TGTGCCACCAGTGATCCTGCAGGGGAGGTCGGGGAGCTGTTTTTT
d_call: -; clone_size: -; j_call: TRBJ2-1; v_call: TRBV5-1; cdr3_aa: CASSLDGSRGYKQFF; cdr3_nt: TGCGCCAGCAGCTTGGATGGTAGCCGTGGGTATAAGCAGTTCTTC
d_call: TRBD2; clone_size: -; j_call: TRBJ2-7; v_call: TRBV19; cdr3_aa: CASRNSGIEQYF; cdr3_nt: TGTGCCAGTAGGAATAGCGGGATTGAGCAGTACTTC
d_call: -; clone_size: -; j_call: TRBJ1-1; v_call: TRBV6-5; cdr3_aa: CASSYDHSGTEAFF; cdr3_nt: TGTGCCAGCAGTTACGACCATTCTGGCACTGAAGCTTTCTTT
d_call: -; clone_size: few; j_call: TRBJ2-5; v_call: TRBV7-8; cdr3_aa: CASSLGAPGALTEKQETQYF; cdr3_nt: TGTGCCAGCAGCTTAGGAGCCCCCGGCGCACTGACAGAAAAACAAGAGACCCAGTACTTC
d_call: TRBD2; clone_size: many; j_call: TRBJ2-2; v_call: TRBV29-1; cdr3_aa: CSVGTSGRNTGELFF; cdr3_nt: TGCAGCGTCGGGACTAGCGGGAGAAACACCGGGGAGCTGTTTTTT
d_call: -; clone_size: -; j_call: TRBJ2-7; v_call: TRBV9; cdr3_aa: CASSVAGFSYEQYF; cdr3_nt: TGTGCCAGCAGCGTAGCAGGGTTCTCCTACGAGCAGTACTTC
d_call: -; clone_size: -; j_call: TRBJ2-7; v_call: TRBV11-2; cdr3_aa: CASSPIRSSYEQYF; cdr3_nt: TGTGCCAGCAGCCCAATTAGGAGCTCCTACGAGCAGTACTTC
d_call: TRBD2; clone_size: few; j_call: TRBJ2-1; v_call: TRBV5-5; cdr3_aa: CASSGASGDIVEQFF; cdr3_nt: TGTGCCAGCAGCGGGGCTAGCGGTGATATCGTTGAGCAGTTCTTC
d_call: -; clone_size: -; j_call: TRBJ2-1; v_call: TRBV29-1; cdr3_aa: CSVEGGRGTYNEQFF; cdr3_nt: TGCAGCGTTGAAGGGGGCAGGGGAACCTACAATGAGCAGTTCTTC
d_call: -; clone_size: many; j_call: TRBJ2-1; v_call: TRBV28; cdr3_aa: CASSLPGQSSYNEQFF; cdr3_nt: TGTGCCAGCAGTTTACCAGGACAAAGCTCCTACAATGAGCAGTTCTTC
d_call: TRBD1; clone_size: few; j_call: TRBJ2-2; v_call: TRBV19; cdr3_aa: CASILGQGATGELFF; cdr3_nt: TGTGCCAGTATTCTCGGACAGGGGGCCACCGGGGAGCTGTTTTTT
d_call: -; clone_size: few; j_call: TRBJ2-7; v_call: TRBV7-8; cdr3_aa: CASSPRGRGSEQYF; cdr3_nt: TGTGCCAGCAGCCCCAGGGGAAGGGGCAGCGAGCAGTACTTC
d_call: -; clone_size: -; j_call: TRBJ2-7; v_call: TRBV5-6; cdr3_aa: CASSFYGTSNYEQYF; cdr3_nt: TGTGCCAGCAGCTTTTACGGGACCTCGAACTACGAGCAGTACTTC
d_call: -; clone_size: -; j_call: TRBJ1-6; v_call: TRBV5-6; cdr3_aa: CASSPSTEYNSPLHF; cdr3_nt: TGTGCCAGCAGCCCTAGCACCGAGTATAATTCACCCCTCCACTTT
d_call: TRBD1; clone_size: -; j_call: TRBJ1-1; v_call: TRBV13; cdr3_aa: CASSTQGGTEAFF; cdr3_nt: TGTGCCAGCAGCACCCAGGGGGGCACTGAAGCTTTCTTT
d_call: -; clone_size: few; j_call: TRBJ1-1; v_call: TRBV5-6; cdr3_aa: CASSPVRAANTEAFF; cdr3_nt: TGTGCCAGCAGCCCTGTCCGGGCAGCGAACACTGAAGCTTTCTTT
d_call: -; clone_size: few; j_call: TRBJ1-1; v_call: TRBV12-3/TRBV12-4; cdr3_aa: CASSPPRGHTEAFF; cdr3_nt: TGTGCCAGCAGCCCGCCCCGGGGGCATACTGAAGCTTTCTTT
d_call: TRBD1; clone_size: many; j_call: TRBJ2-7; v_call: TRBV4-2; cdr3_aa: CASSPSGQGLYEQYF; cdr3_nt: TGTGCCAGCAGCCCGAGCGGACAGGGTTTATACGAGCAGTACTTC
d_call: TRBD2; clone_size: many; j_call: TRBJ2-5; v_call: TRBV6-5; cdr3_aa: CASSPSPGLAVETQYF; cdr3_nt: TGTGCCAGCAGTCCGTCTCCGGGACTAGCGGTAGAGACCCAGTACTTC